This is a list of T cell receptor beta chains from one sample in a study of shared clonotypes between healthy human individuals. Sequencing was performed with immunoSEQ multiplex PCR; in TCRdb, only in-frame clones are kept and a portion is missing. The sample carries over a million clones, 60% to 80% recorded once. Sequenced sample: memory CD4+ T cells sorted from blood. The receptors originated from a man aged 18 to 30 in good health. Both conserved end residues are part of each CDR3.

v_call | cdr3_aa
TRBV5-1 | CASSTDGTVNYGYTF
TRBV2 | CASCNPQETQYF
TRBV6-5 | CASRSRQGRGTEAFF
TRBV7-2 | CASSSPRGGGVNEQYF
TRBV5-4 | CASSWGRGNTEAFF
TRBV18 | CASSPGQGGADTQYF
TRBV28 | CASSFVAGGPDTQYF
TRBV9 | CASSSRTEPGIGYTF
TRBV29-1 | CSVGGVTGESYGYTF
TRBV7-2 | CASSLGPTDTQYF
TRBV4-1 | CASSQGWGYNSPLHF
TRBV6-6 | CASRGQQDSYEQYF
TRBV5-4 | CASSLSGTGVREQYF
TRBV9 | CASSVGLGALAKNIQYF
TRBV5-6 | CASSWGTDTGELFF
TRBV5-4 | CASSPKGGKLTDTQYF
TRBV9 | CASSVATGQGSRNEQYF
TRBV6-1 | CASSESTGNTIYF
TRBV2 | CASRKGGGGGNQPQHF
TRBV4-2 | CASSQDPQGSTFQETQYF
TRBV11-2 | CASSSQGYEQYF
TRBV5-8 | CASSLTFNQPQHF
TRBV6-1 | CASTGGNTEAFF
TRBV7-2 | CASTPSATSYNEQFF
TRBV4-3 | CASSQVQGALSPLHF
TRBV28 | CASSLAQVPQYF
TRBV6-6 | CASSYSGRAIDTIYF
TRBV13 | CASSFYRSSSYEQYF
TRBV7-9 | CASSRGDRQINEKLFF
TRBV5-1 | CASSFGTRTEAFF
TRBV30 | CAWSVHSGMTYNSPLHF
TRBV28 | CASRTGYSNQPQHF
TRBV19 | CASTPVAGGGYNEQFF
TRBV12-5 | CASQGQANSPLHF
TRBV11-2 | CASSPNSGGVTGELFF
TRBV4-1 | CASSQSPLGGITEAFF
TRBV11-2 | CASSPPAPGGELFF
TRBV28 | CASSSAGTGGNYGYTF
TRBV2 | CASIQSGTFTDTQYF
TRBV7-9 | CASSKGGGSDSYEQYF
TRBV7-2 | CASSQRTPGQVSGNTIYF
TRBV7-2 | CASSRETGEEAFF